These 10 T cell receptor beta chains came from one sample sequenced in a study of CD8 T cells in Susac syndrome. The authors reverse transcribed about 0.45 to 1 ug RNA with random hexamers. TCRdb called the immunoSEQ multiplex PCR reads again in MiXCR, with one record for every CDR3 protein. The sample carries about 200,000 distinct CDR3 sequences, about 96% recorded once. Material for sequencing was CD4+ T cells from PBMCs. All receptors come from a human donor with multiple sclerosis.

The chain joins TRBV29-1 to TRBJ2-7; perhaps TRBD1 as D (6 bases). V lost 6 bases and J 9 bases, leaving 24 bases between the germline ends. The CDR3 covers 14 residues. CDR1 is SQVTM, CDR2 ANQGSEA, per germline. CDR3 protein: CSVGVLSQGRGQYF. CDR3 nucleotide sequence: TGCAGCGTGGGGGTCCTCTCACAGGGACGTGGGCAGTACTTC.

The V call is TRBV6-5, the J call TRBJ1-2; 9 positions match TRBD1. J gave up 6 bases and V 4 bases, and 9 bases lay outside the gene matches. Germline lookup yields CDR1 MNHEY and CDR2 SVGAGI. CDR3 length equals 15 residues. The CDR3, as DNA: TGTGCCAGCAGTTTTCCCGGGACAGGGATCGATGGCTACACCTTC. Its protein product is CASSFPGTGIDGYTF.

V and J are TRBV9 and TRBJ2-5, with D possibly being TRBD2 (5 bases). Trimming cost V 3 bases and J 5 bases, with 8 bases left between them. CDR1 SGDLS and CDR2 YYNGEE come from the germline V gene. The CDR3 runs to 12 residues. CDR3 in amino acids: CASSAREETQYF. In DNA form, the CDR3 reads TGTGCCAGCAGCGCGAGGGAGGAGACCCAGTACTTC.

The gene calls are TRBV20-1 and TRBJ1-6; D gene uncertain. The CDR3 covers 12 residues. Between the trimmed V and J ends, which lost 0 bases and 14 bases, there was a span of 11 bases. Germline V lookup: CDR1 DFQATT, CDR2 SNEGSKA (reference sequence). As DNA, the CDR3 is TGCAGTGCTAGAGAAACCCTTGGCGCCCTCCACTTT. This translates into CSARETLGALHF.

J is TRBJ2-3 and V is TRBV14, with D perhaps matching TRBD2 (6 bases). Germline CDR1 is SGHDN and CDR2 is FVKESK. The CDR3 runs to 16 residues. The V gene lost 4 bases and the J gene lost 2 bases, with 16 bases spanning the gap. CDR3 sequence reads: CASSPSSAGITDTQYF. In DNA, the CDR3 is TGTGCCAGCAGCCCGTCCTCCGCGGGAATCACAGATACGCAGTATTTT.

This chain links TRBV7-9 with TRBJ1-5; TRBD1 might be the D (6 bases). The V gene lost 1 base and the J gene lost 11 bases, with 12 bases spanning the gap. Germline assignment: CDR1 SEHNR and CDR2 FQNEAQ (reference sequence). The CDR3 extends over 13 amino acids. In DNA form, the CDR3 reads TGTGCCAGCAGCTTAGACCGGGGGCCGACCCAGCATTTT. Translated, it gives CASSLDRGPTQHF.

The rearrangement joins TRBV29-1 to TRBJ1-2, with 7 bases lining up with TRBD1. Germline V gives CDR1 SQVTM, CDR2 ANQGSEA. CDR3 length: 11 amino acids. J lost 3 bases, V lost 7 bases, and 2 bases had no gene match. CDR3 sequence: CSGGTDYGYTF. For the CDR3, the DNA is TGCAGCGGCGGGACAGACTATGGCTACACCTTC.

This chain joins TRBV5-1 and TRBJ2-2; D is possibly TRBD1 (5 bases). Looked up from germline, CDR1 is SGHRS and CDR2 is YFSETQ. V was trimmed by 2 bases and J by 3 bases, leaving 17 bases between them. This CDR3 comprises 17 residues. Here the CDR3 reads CASSFLIPQGYTGELFF. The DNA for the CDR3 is TGCGCCAGCAGCTTTTTAATTCCCCAGGGATACACCGGGGAGCTGTTTTTT.

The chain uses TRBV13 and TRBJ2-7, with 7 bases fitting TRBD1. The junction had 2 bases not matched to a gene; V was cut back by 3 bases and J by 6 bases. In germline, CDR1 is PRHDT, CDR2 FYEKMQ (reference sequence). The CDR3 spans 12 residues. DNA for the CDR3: TGTGCCAGCAGCTTGACAGGGTCCGAGCAGTACTTC. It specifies CASSLTGSEQYF.

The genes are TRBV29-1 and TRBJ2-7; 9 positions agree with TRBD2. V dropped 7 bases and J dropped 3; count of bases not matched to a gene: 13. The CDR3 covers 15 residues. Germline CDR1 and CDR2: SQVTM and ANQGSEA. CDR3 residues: CSANLIAGEFYEQYF. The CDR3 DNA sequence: TGCAGCGCGAATCTTATAGCGGGAGAATTCTACGAGCAGTACTTC.